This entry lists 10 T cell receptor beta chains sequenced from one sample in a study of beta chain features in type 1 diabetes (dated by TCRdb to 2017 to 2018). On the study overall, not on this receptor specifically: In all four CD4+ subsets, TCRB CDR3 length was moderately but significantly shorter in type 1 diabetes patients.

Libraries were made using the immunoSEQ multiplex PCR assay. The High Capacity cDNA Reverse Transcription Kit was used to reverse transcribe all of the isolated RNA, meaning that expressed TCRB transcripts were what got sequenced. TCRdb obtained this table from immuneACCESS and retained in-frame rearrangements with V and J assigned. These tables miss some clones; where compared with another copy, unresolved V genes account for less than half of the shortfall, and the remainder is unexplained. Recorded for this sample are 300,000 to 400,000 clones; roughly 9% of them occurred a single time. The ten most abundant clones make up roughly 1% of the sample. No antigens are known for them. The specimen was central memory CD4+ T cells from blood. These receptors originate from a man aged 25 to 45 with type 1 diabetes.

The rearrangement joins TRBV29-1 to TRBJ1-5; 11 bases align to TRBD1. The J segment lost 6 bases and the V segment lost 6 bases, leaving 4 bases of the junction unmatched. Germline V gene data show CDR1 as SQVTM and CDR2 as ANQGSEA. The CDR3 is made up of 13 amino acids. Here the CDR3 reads CSVGQGASQPQHF. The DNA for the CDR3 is TGCAGCGTCGGACAGGGGGCAAGTCAGCCCCAGCATTTT.

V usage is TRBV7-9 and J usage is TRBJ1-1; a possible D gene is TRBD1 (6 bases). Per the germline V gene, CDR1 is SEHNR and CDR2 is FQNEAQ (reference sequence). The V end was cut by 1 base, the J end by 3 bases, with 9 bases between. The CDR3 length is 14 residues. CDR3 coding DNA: TGTGCCAGCAGCTTAGTGTCAGGGGACACTGAAGCTTTCTTT. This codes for CASSLVSGDTEAFF. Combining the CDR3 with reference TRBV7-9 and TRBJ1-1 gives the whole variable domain DTGVSQNPRHKITKRGQNVTFRCDPISEHNRLYWYRQTLGQGPEFLTYFQNEAQLEKSRLLSDRFSAERPKGSFSTLEIQRTEQGDSAMYLCASSLVSGDTEAFFGQGTRLTVV.

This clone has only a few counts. The CDR3 region has the DNA TGCGCCAGCGGTATGGACAGGAGCACAGATACGCAGTATTTT. Its translation is CASGMDRSTDTQYF. The rearrangement uses TRBV5-1 and TRBJ2-3, with 7 bases matching TRBD1. V was clipped by 7 bases and J by 0 bases; unmatched bases: 5. From germline, CDR1 is SGHRS and CDR2 YFSETQ. This CDR3 has 14 residues.

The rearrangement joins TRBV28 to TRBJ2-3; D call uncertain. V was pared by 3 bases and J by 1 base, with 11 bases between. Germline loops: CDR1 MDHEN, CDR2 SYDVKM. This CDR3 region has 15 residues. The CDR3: CASSLVGMGTDTQYF. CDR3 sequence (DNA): TGTGCCAGCAGTTTGGTGGGTATGGGCACAGATACGCAGTATTTT.

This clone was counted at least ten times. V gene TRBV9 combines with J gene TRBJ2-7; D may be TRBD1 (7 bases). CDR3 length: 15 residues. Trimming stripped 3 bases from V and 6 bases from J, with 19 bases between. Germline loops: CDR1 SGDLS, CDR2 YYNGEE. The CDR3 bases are TGTGCCAGCAGCGATCGACAGGGCCCGGGGGTCGAGCAGTACTTC. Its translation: CASSDRQGPGVEQYF. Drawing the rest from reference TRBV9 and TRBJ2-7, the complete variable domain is DSGVTQTPKHLITATGQRVTLRCSPRSGDLSVYWYQQSLDQGLQFLIQYYNGEERAKGNILERFSAQQFPDLHSELNLSSLELGDSALYFCASSDRQGPGVEQYFGPGTRLTVT.

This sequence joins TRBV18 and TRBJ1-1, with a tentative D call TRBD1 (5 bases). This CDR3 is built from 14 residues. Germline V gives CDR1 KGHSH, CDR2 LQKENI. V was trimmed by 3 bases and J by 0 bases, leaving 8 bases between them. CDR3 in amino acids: CASSPQGVNTEAFF. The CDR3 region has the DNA TGTGCCAGCTCACCCCAGGGAGTGAACACTGAAGCTTTCTTT.

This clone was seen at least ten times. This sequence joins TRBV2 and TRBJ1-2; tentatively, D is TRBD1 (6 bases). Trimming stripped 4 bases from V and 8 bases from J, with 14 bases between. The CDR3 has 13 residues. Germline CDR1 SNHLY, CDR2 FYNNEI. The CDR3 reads CASSGEQGRGYTF. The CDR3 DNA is TGTGCCAGCAGTGGGGAACAGGGCCGGGGCTACACCTTC.

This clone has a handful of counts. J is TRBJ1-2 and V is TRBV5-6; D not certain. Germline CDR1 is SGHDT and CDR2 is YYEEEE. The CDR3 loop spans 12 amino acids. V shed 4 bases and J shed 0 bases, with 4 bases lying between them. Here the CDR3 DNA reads TGTGCCAGCAGCCCGGCTAACTATGGCTACACCTTC. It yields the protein CASSPANYGYTF.

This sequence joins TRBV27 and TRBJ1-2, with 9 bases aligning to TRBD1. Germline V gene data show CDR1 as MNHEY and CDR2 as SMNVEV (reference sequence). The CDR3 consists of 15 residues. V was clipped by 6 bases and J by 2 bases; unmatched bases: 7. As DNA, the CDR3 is TGTGCCAGCAGCCCAAGGGACAGGGACAACTATGGCTACACCTTC. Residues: CASSPRDRDNYGYTF.

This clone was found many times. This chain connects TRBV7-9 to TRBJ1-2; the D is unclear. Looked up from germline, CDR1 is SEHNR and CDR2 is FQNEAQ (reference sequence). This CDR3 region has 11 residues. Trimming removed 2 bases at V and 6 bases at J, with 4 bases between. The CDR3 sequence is CASSLIDGYTF. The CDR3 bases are TGTGCCAGCAGCTTAATTGATGGCTACACCTTC.